The T cell receptor (beta chain) described here comes from a study of T cells in localized non-small cell lung cancer. Study observations and caveats: In adjacent lung appeared a median about 58 of the top 100 tumor clones.

Concerning this clone: Antigen: not known.

V was trimmed by 2 bases and J by 3 bases, leaving 16 bases between them. The CDR3 has 16 amino acids. In germline, CDR1 is MNHEY, CDR2 SVGAGI. TCRdb's copy holds only in-frame clones and misses some; the assay was immunoSEQ multiplex PCR. This table has under 70,000 clones, roughly 89% appearing once. Here the sequenced sample was peripheral blood, taken before any cancer treatment. The V call is TRBV6-5, the J call TRBJ1-2, with D perhaps TRBD1 (5 bases). The receptor was isolated from a woman aged 35 to 70 with stage I lung adenocarcinoma. CDR3 in DNA: TGTGCCAGCAGTTACAGTATGGGGCTGGGGGACTATGGCTACACCTTC. Residues: CASSYSMGLGDYGYTF.